These 13 T cell receptor beta chains were sequenced from one sample in a study of CD8 T cells in ankylosing spondylitis (dated by TCRdb to 2016 to 2017). Library preparation employed 5' RACE. TCRdb shows the sequencer as Illumina HiSeq 2500. Starting from the raw public reads, TCRdb applied fastp trimming at Q25, assembled clones with MiXCR and retained in-frame beta chains. One record per CDR3 amino acid sequence lists the most common genes and DNA. The sample yields tens of thousands of distinct CDR3 sequences; more than 25% were counted once. Nearly 60% of the sample is held by the ten biggest clonotypes. The sample comprised blood, either unsorted or a sorted T cell fraction (not recorded which). The source is a male donor with ankylosing spondylitis or in good health (not recorded which).

The chain couples TRBV12-3 or TRBV12-4 to TRBJ2-1, with a weak D call TRBD1 (7 bases). The V and J ends lost 3 bases and 7 bases respectively, with 13 bases between them. The CDR3 spans 14 residues. The chain's CDR3 is CASSFSSGGNEQFF. Written as DNA, the CDR3 is TGTGCCAGCAGTTTCTCGTCAGGGGGGAATGAGCAGTTCTTC.

V is TRBV20-1 and J is TRBJ1-1; TRBD1 is a possible D gene (6 bases). The CDR3 is made up of 12 amino acids. Trimming pared 4 bases from V and 8 bases from J, leaving 14 bases between. CDR1 DFQATT and CDR2 SNEGSKA come from the germline V gene (reference sequence). The CDR3 DNA is TGCAGTGCTAAAGTGGGGGGGCTCGAAGCTTTCTTT. This sequence encodes CSAKVGGLEAFF.

The rearrangement uses TRBV20-1 and TRBJ2-3; D is possibly TRBD2 (6 bases). The CDR3 loop spans 11 amino acids. Germline lookup yields CDR1 DFQATT and CDR2 SNEGSKA (reference sequence). CDR3 nucleotide sequence: TGCAGCCAAAAAGCGGGAGATACGCAGTATTTT. Its translation: CSQKAGDTQYF.

The J gene is TRBJ2-7, the V gene TRBV10-3; TRBD1 is a possible D gene (5 bases). The V end was cut by 3 bases, the J end by 5 bases, with 17 bases between. Germline V gene data show CDR1 as ENHRY and CDR2 as SYGVKD. The CDR3 sequence is 15 residues long. The DNA for the CDR3 is TGTGCCATCAGTGAAGAAGGAGCAGGGAATGACGAGCAGTACTTC. Its protein is CAISEEGAGNDEQYF.

This clonotype showed up just a few times. This chain uses TRBV20-1 with TRBJ1-1; TRBD1 matches 10 bases. This CDR3 is built from 16 residues. In germline, CDR1 is DFQATT, CDR2 SNEGSKA (reference sequence). The V segment lost 3 bases and the J segment 11 bases; nucleotides outside the gene matches: 18. In nucleotides, the CDR3 is TGCAGTGCTAGGCCCCCATCTACACGACAGGGGGCTTTGGCTTTCTTT. Its translation: CSARPPSTRQGALAFF.

This clonotype was seen a few times. V is TRBV10-3 and J is TRBJ1-5; D is ambiguous. Germline values: CDR1 ENHRY, CDR2 SYGVKD. Trimming pared 2 bases from V and 4 bases from J, leaving 6 bases between. CDR3 length equals 13 residues. The CDR3 reads CAISEETNQPQHF. DNA of the CDR3: TGTGCCATCAGTGAGGAGACGAATCAGCCCCAGCATTTT.

A few counts support this clonotype. The chain employs TRBV7-6 and TRBJ1-1, with D unclear. Per the germline V gene, CDR1 is SGHVS and CDR2 is FNYEAQ. The CDR3 contains 12 residues. V was cut by 3 bases and J by 8 bases, with 10 bases left in between. CDR3 in amino acids: CASSFKAGEAFF. CDR3 DNA sequence: TGTGCCAGCAGCTTTAAGGCAGGAGAAGCTTTCTTT. Variable domain in full (rest from reference TRBV7-6 and TRBJ1-1): GAGVSQSPRYKVTKRGQDVALRCDPISGHVSLYWYRQALGQGPEFLTYFNYEAQQDKSGLPNDRFSAERPEGSISTLTIQRTEQRDSAMYRCASSFKAGEAFFGQGTRLTVV.

This clonotype was seen only a few times. The chain couples TRBV5-1 to TRBJ1-4; D gene uncertain. CDR3 length: 15 amino acids. The V gene lost 0 bases and the J gene lost 7 bases, with 13 bases spanning the gap. The germline gives CDR1 SGHRS, CDR2 YFSETQ. In DNA form, the CDR3 reads TGCGCCAGCAGCTTGGAGGGAAGAGGAATTGAAAAACTGTTTTTT. Amino acid sequence: CASSLEGRGIEKLFF. Combining the CDR3 with reference TRBV5-1 and TRBJ1-4 gives the whole variable domain KAGVTQTPRYLIKTRGQQVTLSCSPISGHRSVSWYQQTPGQGLQFLFEYFSETQRNKGNFPGRFSGRQFSNSRSEMNVSTLELGDSALYLCASSLEGRGIEKLFFGSGTQLSVL.

This chain joins TRBV7-2 and TRBJ2-2; D gene ambiguous. With 5 bases removed from V and 0 bases from J, the gap between germline ends came to 13 bases. Germline CDR1 SGHTA, CDR2 FQGNSA. This CDR3 has 16 amino acids. The CDR3 region has the DNA TGTGCCAGCAGCCTTACGGCATACGCGAACACCGGGGAGCTGTTTTTT. Protein sequence: CASSLTAYANTGELFF.

This rearrangement joins TRBV4-2 to TRBJ2-4, with D perhaps matching TRBD1 (6 bases). The CDR3 runs to 14 residues. Trimming pared 4 bases from V and 8 bases from J, leaving 15 bases between. The germline V gene encodes CDR1 LGHNA and CDR2 YNFKEQ. The CDR3 region is CASSRTGLLDIQYF. CDR3 in DNA: TGTGCCAGCAGCCGTACAGGGCTTCTCGACATTCAGTACTTC.

In this sample, this clonotype turned up a few times. CDR3 protein: CATSRDLAGHQPQHF. The CDR3 DNA sequence: TGTGCCACCAGCAGAGATCTGGCGGGACATCAGCCCCAGCATTTT. The genes are TRBV15 and TRBJ1-5, with D maybe TRBD1 (5 bases). Trimming shortened V by 0 bases and J by 5 bases, and 11 bases separated the two germline ends. This CDR3 contains 15 residues. Looked up from germline, CDR1 is LNHNV and CDR2 is YYDKDF (reference sequence).

This clonotype was seen ten or more times. This chain joins TRBV5-1 and TRBJ2-3; D remains unclear. The V end was cut by 0 bases, the J end by 4 bases, with 9 bases between. The CDR3 runs 14 residues. The germline V gene encodes CDR1 SGHRS and CDR2 YFSETQ. The CDR3 reads CASSLGGGADTQYF. Written as DNA, the CDR3 is TGCGCCAGCAGCTTGGGAGGTGGCGCAGATACGCAGTATTTT.

The genes are TRBV5-1 and TRBJ1-5; possibly TRBD1 for D (5 bases). This CDR3 has 16 amino acids. The V gene lost 3 bases and the J gene lost 4 bases, with 17 bases spanning the gap. Germline lookup yields CDR1 SGHRS and CDR2 YFSETQ. The chain's CDR3 is CASSSGAGGSNQPQHF. In DNA, the CDR3 is TGCGCCAGCAGCTCCGGAGCGGGGGGGAGTAATCAGCCCCAGCATTTT.